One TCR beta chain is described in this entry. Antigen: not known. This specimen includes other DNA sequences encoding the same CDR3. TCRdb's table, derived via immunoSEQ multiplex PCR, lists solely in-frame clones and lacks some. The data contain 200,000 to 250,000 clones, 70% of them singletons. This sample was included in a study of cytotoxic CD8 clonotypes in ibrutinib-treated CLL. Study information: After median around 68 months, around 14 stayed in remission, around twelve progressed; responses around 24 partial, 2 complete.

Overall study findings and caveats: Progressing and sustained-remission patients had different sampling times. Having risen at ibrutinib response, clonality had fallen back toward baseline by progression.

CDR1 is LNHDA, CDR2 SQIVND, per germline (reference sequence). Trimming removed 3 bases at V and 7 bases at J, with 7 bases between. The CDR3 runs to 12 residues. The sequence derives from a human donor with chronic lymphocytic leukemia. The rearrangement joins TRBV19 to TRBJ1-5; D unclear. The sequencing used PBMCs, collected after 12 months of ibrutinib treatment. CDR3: CASSILDQPQHF. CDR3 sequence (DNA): TGTGCCAGTAGTATCTTGGACCAGCCCCAGCATTTT. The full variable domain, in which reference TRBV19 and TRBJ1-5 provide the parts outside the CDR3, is DGGITQSPKYLFRKEGQNVTLSCEQNLNHDAMYWYRQDPGQGLRLIYYSQIVNDFQKGDIAEGYSVSREKKESFPLTVTSAQKNPTAFYLCASSILDQPQHFGDGTRLSIL.